Below, 21 T cell receptor beta chains from the same sample are listed, as sequenced in a study of T cells in women clearing cervical HPV infection. Some clones are missing from TCRdb's copy, which holds only in-frame ones; the method was immunoSEQ multiplex PCR. The table gives some 37,000 clones; the top ten clones make up 3.5% to 4% of it. Input material: blood buffy coat. Source of these receptors: a woman aged 18 to 75 with a cervical HPV16 infection that either progressed to CIN3+ or cleared (not recorded which).

As for this clone: The CDR3 is cut off 3 residues early in the read; its end comes from the germline J gene. V gene TRBV6-1 combines with J gene TRBJ2-1, with D unresolved. The CDR3 is 14 amino acids. CDR1 and CDR2 (germline): MNHNS, SASEGT. Trimming stripped 4 bases from V and 8 bases from J, with 15 bases between. CDR3 sequence reads: CASSVPPQAHEQFF. The CDR3 DNA, read in part, is TGTGCCAGCAGTGTTCCCCCGCAGGCCCATGAG.

On this clone itself: The read terminates 3 residues before the CDR3 end, so the remaining end is supplied by the germline J gene. V usage is TRBV7-8 and J usage is TRBJ1-5; TRBD1 agrees at 9 bases. The germline V gene has CDR1 SGHVS and CDR2 FQNEAQ. The CDR3 consists of 15 residues. V dropped 5 bases and J dropped 9; count of bases not matched to a gene: 11. CDR3 amino acids: CASSERQGVSVPQHF. CDR3 bases read: TGTGCCAGCAGCGAACGACAGGGGGTGTCAGTGCCC.

Concerning this clone itself: The read comes to an end 3 residues before the CDR3 does, leaving the germline J gene to fill in the end. The chain has TRBV7-2 and TRBJ2-1; 8 nucleotides align to TRBD1. The CDR3 extends over 15 amino acids. Looked up from germline, CDR1 is SGHTA and CDR2 is FQGNSA. With V trimmed by 5 bases and J by 2 bases, 5 bases remained unmatched. This chain's CDR3 is CASSPDRGAYNEQFF. Incomplete CDR3 DNA: TGTGCCAGCAGCCCTGACAGGGGCGCCTACAATGAG.

With regard to this clone: The CDR3 extends 3 residues past the end of the read, so its final part is completed from the germline J gene. This sequence joins TRBV6-2 or TRBV6-3 and TRBJ2-3; D is unclear. Per the germline V gene, CDR1 is MNHEY and CDR2 is SVGEGT. The CDR3 extends over 12 amino acids. The ends were cut back, 8 bases at V and 4 bases at J, with 10 bases in the middle. The CDR3 protein is CASGDSPDTQYF. The part of the CDR3 DNA that was read is TGTGCCAGCGGAGATAGCCCAGATACG.

A note on this clone: The sequence runs out 3 residues before the end of the CDR3; the remainder is reconstructed from the germline J gene. The rearrangement links TRBV19 to TRBJ2-2; TRBD2 matches 13 bases. Per germline, CDR1 LNHDA and CDR2 SQIVND (reference sequence). V trimming: 4 bases; J trimming: 4 bases; junction bases outside the gene matches: 6. This CDR3 comprises 17 residues. The chain's CDR3 is CASSTPGLAGATGELFF. CDR3 DNA, as far as it was read: TGTGCCAGTAGTACCCCCGGACTAGCGGGGGCCACCGGGGAG.

Worth noting for this clone: The read terminates 3 residues ahead of where the CDR3 ends, so the germline J gene completes it. The chain joins TRBV2 to TRBJ2-1, with TRBD1 identical over 9 bases. With V trimmed by 10 bases and J by 6 bases, 19 bases remained unmatched. Germline CDR1 is SNHLY and CDR2 is FYNNEI. CDR3 size: 17 residues. The CDR3 is CAIEPTTRDRELNEQFF. CDR3 bases read: TGTGCCATCGAACCGACAACCCGGGACAGGGAACTCAATGAG. Combining the CDR3 with reference TRBV2 and TRBJ2-1 gives the whole variable domain EPEVTQTPSHQVTQMGQEVILRCVPISNHLYFYWYRQILGQKVEFLVSFYNNEISEKSEIFDDQFSVERPDGSNFTLKIRSTKLEDSAMYFCAIEPTTRDRELNEQFFGPGTRLTVL.

The CDR3 bases that were read are TGTGCCAGCAGCACCGACGGGACAGGGCTCTCTGAG. Translated, it gives CASSTDGTGLSE. The CDR3 as a whole reads CASSTDGTGLSEQFF. The chain has TRBV5-6 and TRBJ2-1; 9 nucleotides agree with TRBD1. The missing CDR3 end, 3 residues past where the read stops, is filled in from the germline J gene. After removal of 4 bases from V and 9 bases from J, the junction contained 11 bases not matched to a gene. Germline V gene sequence: CDR1 SGHDT, CDR2 YYEEEE. The CDR3 is 15 amino acids.

A remark on this clone: The CDR3 end lies 3 residues beyond the end of the read and is filled in from the germline J gene. V is TRBV20-1 and J is TRBJ2-2, with 11 bases identical to TRBD2. CDR1 is DFQATT, CDR2 SNEGSKA, per germline (reference sequence). Trimming took 0 bases from V and 6 from J; bases not matched to a gene: 12. The CDR3 totals 18 residues. Incomplete CDR3 DNA: TGCAGTGCTAGAGACCCGTTGGGTAGCGGGGGGGAAGCCGGGGAG. Translation gives CSARDPLGSGGEAGE. The complete CDR3 reads CSARDPLGSGGEAGELFF.

A note on this clone: The observed sequence ends 3 residues before the CDR3 terminus, with the missing tail filled in from the germline J gene. The V gene is TRBV20-1, the J gene TRBJ1-2, with 10 nucleotides matching TRBD1. Looked up from germline, CDR1 is DFQATT and CDR2 is SNEGSKA (reference sequence). There are 15 residues in the CDR3. V was clipped by 6 bases and J by 4 bases; unmatched bases: 11. This chain's CDR3 is CSASLDRGPSYGYTF. The covered CDR3 bases are TGCAGTGCCTCACTTGACAGGGGGCCGTCCTATGGC.

Comments on this clone: The read ends 3 residues before the CDR3 terminus; that terminus is restored from the germline J gene. The chain has TRBV18 and TRBJ2-4, with D unclear. CDR1 and CDR2 (germline): KGHSH, LQKENI. The CDR3 runs 13 residues. CDR3 residues: CASSPTTQDGQYF. CDR3 DNA (partial): TGTGCCAGCTCACCCACGACCCAGGATGGT.

In the case of this clone: The read stops 3 residues short of the end of the CDR3; the missing end is completed from the germline J gene. The V gene is TRBV19, the J gene TRBJ2-6, with a possible D match to TRBD1 (6 bases). V dropped 6 bases and J dropped 4 bases, with 16 bases sitting between them. Germline V lookup: CDR1 LNHDA, CDR2 SQIVND (reference sequence). This CDR3 spans 16 amino acids. This CDR3 reads CASSLPRGTGANVLTF. The DNA read from the CDR3 is TGTGCCAGTAGCCTCCCGAGGGGGACCGGGGCCAACGTC.

Note on this clone: Read sequence stops 3 residues before the CDR3 end, and the germline J gene provides the missing end. This chain uses TRBV15 with TRBJ1-4; TRBD1 might be the D (5 bases). The germline gives CDR1 LNHNV, CDR2 YYDKDF (reference sequence). V lost 3 bases and J 8 bases, leaving 10 bases between the germline ends. CDR3 length: 13 amino acids. The CDR3 sequence is CATSRAGNEKLFF. Partial CDR3 DNA: TGTGCCACCAGCAGGGCAGGGAACGAAAAA.

Remarks on this clone: One end of the junction varies from germline; a read error may be responsible. The read terminates 3 residues ahead of where the CDR3 ends, so the germline J gene completes it. The chain uses TRBV14 and TRBJ2-1; D perhaps matches TRBD2 (5 bases). CDR1 is SGHDN and CDR2 is FVKESK in the germline V gene. The CDR3 spans 15 residues. The CDR3 spells CASSPARTAYNEQFF. The CDR3 DNA, read in part, is TGTGCCAGCAGCCCTGCGAGGACTGCCTATAATGAG.

With respect to this clone: The missing CDR3 end, 3 residues past where the read stops, is filled in from the germline J gene. V gene TRBV7-9 combines with J gene TRBJ2-1; tentative D call: TRBD1 (6 bases). Trimming shortened V by 5 bases and J by 5 bases, and 10 bases separated the two germline ends. The germline V gene encodes CDR1 SEHNR and CDR2 FQNEAQ (reference sequence). The CDR3 consists of 13 residues. CDR3 DNA, as far as it was read: TGTGCCAGCAGCGGGACAAATAACAATGAG. This sequence encodes CASSGTNNNE. From start to end, the CDR3 is CASSGTNNNEQFF.

In regard to this clone: Coverage ceases 3 residues before the CDR3 finishes, and the germline J gene fills in the end. The chain has TRBV5-5 and TRBJ2-7, with TRBD1 matching 8 bases. This CDR3 comprises 14 residues. The trim removed 3 bases at V and 4 bases at J, leaving 6 bases unmatched. From germline, CDR1 is SGHKS and CDR2 YYEKEE (reference sequence). CDR3 DNA (partial): TGTGCCAGCAGCTCAAGGACAGGGTGGTACGAG. Amino acid sequence: CASSSRTGWYE. The whole CDR3 region reads CASSSRTGWYEQYF.

A remark on this clone: The CDR3 end is not reached by the read, which stops 3 residues before it; the germline J gene fills it in. The V and J genes are TRBV7-8 and TRBJ1-5, with D unresolved. V was cut by 2 bases and J by 5 bases, with 13 bases left in between. CDR1 is SGHVS, CDR2 FQNEAQ, per germline. The CDR3 sequence is 15 residues long. The CDR3 bases that were read are TGTGCCAGCAGCTTAAGAGAGACTTGGGATCAGCCC. Translating it yields CASSLRETWDQP. The complete CDR3 protein is CASSLRETWDQPQHF. The full variable domain, with the rest looked up from reference TRBV7-8 and TRBJ1-5, is GAGVSQSPRYKVAKRGQDVALRCDPISGHVSLFWYQQALGQGPEFLTYFQNEAQLDKSGLPSDRFFAERPEGSVSTLKIQRTQQEDSAVYLCASSLRETWDQPQHFGDGTRLSIL.

Of note for this clone: One end of the junction does not line up with germline, which may come from a read error. Sequencing ends 3 residues short of the CDR3 end; the germline J gene provides the rest. The chain joins TRBV4-2 to TRBJ2-5, with 8 bases aligning to TRBD1. Germline V gene data show CDR1 as LGHNA and CDR2 as YNFKEQ. CDR3 length equals 15 residues. CDR3 loop: CASSQGDRTTETQYF. CDR3 DNA (partial): TGCGCCAGCAGCCAGGGGGACAGGACAACAGAGACC.

Worth noting for this clone: The CDR3 is cut off 3 residues early in the read; its end comes from the germline J gene. The same CDR3 can be traced to other DNA sequences in this sample. The chain is built from TRBV7-9 and TRBJ2-7, with D unclear. Per germline, CDR1 SEHNR and CDR2 FQNEAQ (reference sequence). The V end lost 5 bases, the J end lost 4 bases, and 12 bases lay between the germline ends. This CDR3 comprises 13 residues. The CDR3 is CASSLLTSYEQYF. CDR3 bases read: TGTGCCAGCAGCCTCCTGACATCATACGAG.

Note on this clone: Sequencing ends 3 residues short of the CDR3 end; the germline J gene provides the rest. The rearrangement joins TRBV5-1 to TRBJ2-3, with 9 bases identical to TRBD2. V gave up 4 bases and J gave up 2 bases; unmatched junction bases: 5. Germline V lookup: CDR1 SGHRS, CDR2 YFSETQ. The length of the CDR3 is 15 residues. Partial CDR3 DNA: TGCGCCAGCAGCCGTGGGACTAGCTACACAGATACG. Residues: CASSRGTSYTDT. From start to end, the CDR3 is CASSRGTSYTDTQYF.

In the case of this clone: The read falls 3 residues short of the CDR3 end, and the missing part is taken from the germline J gene. The genes are TRBV20-1 and TRBJ1-1; the D gene is possibly TRBD1 (5 bases). Germline CDR1 is DFQATT and CDR2 is SNEGSKA (reference sequence). V shed 0 bases and J shed 1 base, with 12 bases lying between them. CDR3 length: 15 amino acids. CDR3: CSARDPDNGNTEAFF. The CDR3 bases that were read are TGCAGTGCTAGAGACCCGGACAATGGGAACACTGAA.

Note on this clone: The CDR3 is cut off 3 residues early in the read; its end comes from the germline J gene. J is TRBJ2-3 and V is TRBV20-1; TRBD1 aligns across 11 bases. Germline assignment: CDR1 DFQATT and CDR2 SNEGSKA (reference sequence). CDR3 length: 14 amino acids. V lost 7 bases, J lost 3 bases, and 6 bases stayed unmatched. CDR3 DNA (partial): TGCAGTGGCTGGACAGGGGGCAGGACAGATACG. Translated: CSGWTGGRTDT. The full CDR3 protein reads CSGWTGGRTDTQYF.